Following are 24 T cell receptor beta chains from one sample sequenced in a study of shared clonotypes between healthy human individuals (TCRdb year 2020). The library was obtained by the immunoSEQ multiplex PCR assay. The table comes from immuneACCESS by way of TCRdb, which keeps in-frame sequences with V and J called. Part of the clones is missing from these tables; in studies checked, under half for an unresolved V gene and the rest for unknown reasons. The sample table lists roughly 500,000 clones, approximately 95% of them with a count of one. The ten largest clones take up 0.055% to 0.075% of the sample. Sequencing input: naive CD4+ T cells sorted from blood. In light of the paper, this sample's cell subset or site label describes: CD45RA+ positively selected. The receptor set was obtained from a woman aged 30 to 39 in good health.

The rearrangement joins TRBV7-9 to TRBJ2-1; D unclear. Trimming shortened V by 2 bases and J by 8 bases, and 7 bases separated the two germline ends. Germline CDR1 and CDR2: SEHNR and FQNEAQ (reference sequence). This CDR3 contains 12 residues. CDR3 sequence (DNA): TGTGCCAGCAGCTTAACACGGGATGAGCAGTTCTTC. It yields the protein CASSLTRDEQFF.

The V gene is TRBV6-6, the J gene TRBJ2-1; 10 nucleotides align to TRBD2. V lost 5 bases to trimming and J lost 3 bases; unmatched junction nucleotides: 7. This CDR3 is 16 amino acids long. Per germline, CDR1 MNHNY and CDR2 SVGAGI (reference sequence). CDR3 in DNA: TGTGCCAGCAGTCCCCCCGGGACTAGCGTCTACAATGAGCAGTTCTTC. Encoded protein: CASSPPGTSVYNEQFF.

Note on this clone: Other DNA sequences in this specimen translate into the identical CDR3. This chain connects TRBV5-1 to TRBJ2-7; maybe TRBD2 (5 bases). The CDR3 covers 14 residues. Germline lookup yields CDR1 SGHRS and CDR2 YFSETQ. V lost 6 bases and J lost 3, with 16 bases in between. Here the CDR3 DNA reads TGCGCCAGCACCACACCTGACGGAGGCTACGAGCAGTACTTC. Translated: CASTTPDGGYEQYF. Full variable domain (remainder filled in from reference TRBV5-1 and TRBJ2-7): KAGVTQTPRYLIKTRGQQVTLSCSPISGHRSVSWYQQTPGQGLQFLFEYFSETQRNKGNFPGRFSGRQFSNSRSEMNVSTLELGDSALYLCASTTPDGGYEQYFGPGTRLTVT.

V gene TRBV28 combines with J gene TRBJ2-5; TRBD1 might be the D (5 bases). The end of the DNA aligns better with TRBJ2-7, so the J call may be wrong. The CDR3 has 14 residues. Germline CDR1 MDHEN, CDR2 SYDVKM. The CDR3 DNA sequence: TGTGCCAGCCTAAAGCCGGCCAGGGCCTACGAGCAGTACTTC. Translated: CASLKPARAYEQYF.

As concerns this clone: This CDR3 is also generated by other DNA sequences in the sample. The chain carries TRBV5-1 and TRBJ1-3, with 7 bases identical to TRBD1. CDR3 length equals 14 residues. Germline CDR1 reads SGHRS; CDR2 reads YFSETQ. V lost 2 bases, J lost 2 bases, and 1 base stayed unmatched. The CDR3: CASSLGTAGNTIYF. CDR3 DNA sequence: TGCGCCAGCAGCTTAGGGACAGCTGGAAACACCATATATTTT.

This rearrangement joins TRBV28 to TRBJ1-2, with 9 nucleotides matching TRBD1. This CDR3 has 14 amino acids. V shed 6 bases and J 7 bases; nucleotides not matched to a gene: 9. CDR1 MDHEN and CDR2 SYDVKM come from the germline V gene. The CDR3 region has the DNA TGTGCCAGCAGCTCTGGGACAGGGAGGAGTGGCTACACCTTC. Its translation: CASSSGTGRSGYTF.

The chain is built from TRBV5-1 and TRBJ2-5; tentatively, D is TRBD1 (5 bases). Germline V CDR1 and CDR2: SGHRS, YFSETQ. The CDR3 totals 14 residues. V was clipped by 0 bases and J by 1 base, with 7 bases between them. CDR3 coding DNA: TGCGCCAGCAGCTTGGTAGGGGCCCAAGAGACCCAGTACTTC. Amino acid sequence: CASSLVGAQETQYF.

The CDR3 bases are TGTGCCAGCAGTGGCCCAGGGGGGACCATGAACACTGAAGCTTTCTTT. Residues: CASSGPGGTMNTEAFF. This chain connects TRBV6-1 to TRBJ1-1; 7 positions match TRBD1. CDR3 length equals 16 residues. The J segment lost 0 bases and the V segment lost 4 bases, leaving 8 bases of the junction unmatched. Germline lookup yields CDR1 MNHNS and CDR2 SASEGT.

The V call is TRBV6-1, the J call TRBJ2-7; possible D gene TRBD2, 5 bases. Germline loops: CDR1 MNHNS, CDR2 SASEGT. This CDR3 is 12 amino acids long. Deletions cut 5 bases from V and 5 bases from J, with 10 bases between. In nucleotides, the CDR3 is TGTGCCAGCAGTCAGGCAGCGGACGAGCAGTACTTC. Amino acid sequence: CASSQAADEQYF.

This chain connects TRBV30 to TRBJ2-3, with a tentative D call TRBD1 (6 bases). V lost 5 bases to trimming and J lost 5 bases, with 14 bases between them. The CDR3 has 13 amino acids. Germline V lookup: CDR1 GTSNPN, CDR2 SVGIG (reference sequence). This CDR3 is CAWGGPGGDTQYF. The CDR3 DNA follows: TGTGCCTGGGGGGGCCCTGGAGGAGATACGCAGTATTTT.

This sequence joins TRBV7-9 and TRBJ2-3; tentatively, D is TRBD1 (5 bases). CDR1 is SEHNR and CDR2 is FQNEAQ in the germline V gene (reference sequence). V was shortened by 3 bases and J by 0 bases, with 13 bases between the two germline ends. The CDR3 consists of 16 residues. CDR3 amino acids: CASSFLSRASTDTQYF. CDR3 nucleotide sequence: TGTGCCAGCAGCTTCCTATCCAGGGCGAGCACAGATACGCAGTATTTT.

The rearrangement joins TRBV6-5 to TRBJ2-3; no reliable D call. This CDR3 has 14 amino acids. Germline V gene sequence: CDR1 MNHEY, CDR2 SVGAGI. V lost 4 bases and J lost 3, with 11 bases in between. The CDR3 nucleotides are TGTGCCAGCAGTTCGTCGGCGACTACAGATACGCAGTATTTT. Translating it yields CASSSSATTDTQYF.

In this sample, this clone turned up a few times. This chain joins TRBV2 and TRBJ1-1, with D possibly being TRBD1 (6 bases). Trimming shortened V by 6 bases and J by 10 bases, and 15 bases separated the two germline ends. The length of the CDR3 is 12 residues. Germline CDR1 reads SNHLY; CDR2 reads FYNNEI. This chain's CDR3 is CASSRGQPRAFF. CDR3 nucleotides: TGTGCCAGCAGCCGAGGACAGCCGAGAGCTTTCTTT.

This clone was seen more than once but under ten times. One junction end disagrees with the germline gene, perhaps due to a read error. The chain's CDR3 is CASSPPGQGSYYGYTF. In nucleotides, the CDR3 is TGTGCCAGCTCGCCACCGGGACAGGGGTCCTACTATGGCTACACCTTC. This chain links TRBV18 with TRBJ1-2; TRBD1 matches at 10 bases. Germline V gene lookup returns CDR1 KGHSH and CDR2 LQKENI. The CDR3 spans 16 residues.

V gene TRBV5-1 combines with J gene TRBJ1-4; possibly TRBD1 for D (5 bases). V dropped 1 base and J dropped 7 bases, with 14 bases sitting between them. This CDR3 contains 15 residues. Germline CDR1 and CDR2: SGHRS and YFSETQ. In DNA, the CDR3 is TGCGCCAGCAGCTTGCTCGCAGGGCGGGTTGAAAAACTGTTTTTT. The encoded protein is CASSLLAGRVEKLFF. The whole variable domain, remainder taken from reference TRBV5-1 and TRBJ1-4, is KAGVTQTPRYLIKTRGQQVTLSCSPISGHRSVSWYQQTPGQGLQFLFEYFSETQRNKGNFPGRFSGRQFSNSRSEMNVSTLELGDSALYLCASSLLAGRVEKLFFGSGTQLSVL.

The chain carries TRBV5-1 and TRBJ2-5, with TRBD2 matching 11 bases. Germline loops: CDR1 SGHRS, CDR2 YFSETQ. This CDR3 comprises 18 residues. Losses at the gene ends were 6 bases for V and 0 bases for J; bases not matched to a gene: 13. The CDR3 DNA reads as TGCGCCAGCACCCTCGGGACTAGCGGAGCGGGGTACCAAGAGACCCAGTACTTC. This encodes CASTLGTSGAGYQETQYF. The entire variable domain, with the rest obtained from reference TRBV5-1 and TRBJ2-5, is as follows: KAGVTQTPRYLIKTRGQQVTLSCSPISGHRSVSWYQQTPGQGLQFLFEYFSETQRNKGNFPGRFSGRQFSNSRSEMNVSTLELGDSALYLCASTLGTSGAGYQETQYFGPGTRLLVL.

The genes are TRBV4-1 and TRBJ2-1, with D unclear. Trimming removed 1 base from V and 6 bases from J, with 16 bases in between. CDR1 and CDR2 from the germline V gene are MGHRA and YSYEKL. The CDR3 totals 16 residues. The CDR3, as DNA: TGCGCCAGCAGCCAAGCGTCGCTAGTACCCGTCAATGAGCAGTTCTTC. This sequence encodes CASSQASLVPVNEQFF.

This chain links TRBV7-2 with TRBJ2-7; 7 positions match TRBD1. J gave up 1 base and V 5 bases, and 8 bases lay outside the gene matches. CDR3 length: 15 amino acids. Germline CDR1 reads SGHTA; CDR2 reads FQGNSA. This chain's CDR3 is CASSEGASGSYEQYF. CDR3 nucleotides: TGTGCCAGCAGCGAGGGGGCCAGCGGATCCTACGAGCAGTACTTC.

The chain recombines TRBV19 with TRBJ1-1; no clear D. CDR1 is LNHDA and CDR2 is SQIVND in the germline V gene (reference sequence). Deletions cut 6 bases from V and 5 bases from J, with 16 bases between. This CDR3 has 14 amino acids. CDR3 nucleotides: TGTGCCAGTAGCCCGATTCACGGGGATACTGAAGCTTTCTTT. Its protein is CASSPIHGDTEAFF.

The J gene is TRBJ2-7, the V gene TRBV5-1; D unresolved. Trimming shortened V by 1 base and J by 3 bases, and 14 bases separated the two germline ends. Germline CDR1 is SGHRS and CDR2 is YFSETQ. This CDR3 has 15 residues. CDR3 in amino acids: CASSLSGPASYEQYF. The CDR3 DNA is TGCGCCAGCAGCTTGTCCGGACCCGCTAGCTACGAGCAGTACTTC. The whole variable domain, remainder taken from reference TRBV5-1 and TRBJ2-7, is KAGVTQTPRYLIKTRGQQVTLSCSPISGHRSVSWYQQTPGQGLQFLFEYFSETQRNKGNFPGRFSGRQFSNSRSEMNVSTLELGDSALYLCASSLSGPASYEQYFGPGTRLTVT.

J is TRBJ1-1 and V is TRBV21-1; the DNA was not compared with TRBD1, the D call given in the table. TRBV21-1 is classified as a pseudogene. This CDR3 is built from 14 residues. As DNA, the CDR3 is TGTGCCAGCAGCAAGGAAACAGGGGGCACTGAAGCTTTCTTT. Encoded protein: CASSKETGGTEAFF.

The chain is built from TRBV11-2 and TRBJ2-7; D is perhaps TRBD2 (6 bases). The V gene's germline CDR1 is SGHAT and CDR2 FQNNGV. The CDR3 has 14 amino acids. V was trimmed by 4 bases and J by 3 bases, leaving 13 bases between them. CDR3 nucleotide sequence: TGTGCCAGCAGCTCCGGGACTTGGGGCTACGAGCAGTACTTC. Translated, it gives CASSSGTWGYEQYF.

V usage is TRBV28 and J usage is TRBJ1-2; D not resolved. The CDR3 loop spans 17 amino acids. Trimming removed 3 bases at V and 0 bases at J, with 17 bases between. CDR1 is MDHEN and CDR2 is SYDVKM in the germline V gene. CDR3 sequence (DNA): TGTGCCAGCAGTTTTGACTGGGTCCCAAGAGCTAACTATGGCTACACCTTC. This translates into CASSFDWVPRANYGYTF.

The J gene is TRBJ1-1, the V gene TRBV27, with TRBD1 matching over 10 bases. Trimming at V came to 5 bases and at J to 6 bases, leaving 3 bases not matched to a gene. This CDR3 is 13 amino acids long. Germline CDR1 reads MNHEY; CDR2 reads SMNVEV (reference sequence). The CDR3 protein is CASSRGTGAEAFF. The CDR3 DNA follows: TGTGCCAGCAGTAGGGGGACAGGGGCTGAAGCTTTCTTT.